The 27 T cell receptor beta chains below all came from one sample that was sequenced in a study of cytomegalovirus exposure and HLA in healthy donors. The PCR made use of 60 Vbeta and 13 Jbeta primers. Here immunoSEQ multiplex PCR was the method, and the copy in TCRdb shows in-frame clones only, minus some. The sample yields around 180,000 clones, over 70% seen once. Sequenced input: PBMCs. These receptors were obtained from a woman aged 50 to 65 in good health and CMV-seronegative.

Notes on this clone: Other DNA sequences within the sample encode an identical CDR3. The chain employs TRBV27 and TRBJ2-1, with D possibly matching TRBD2 (6 bases). Trimming shortened V by 5 bases and J by 4 bases, and 9 bases separated the two germline ends. Germline V gives CDR1 MNHEY, CDR2 SMNVEV (reference sequence). The CDR3 is 13 residues long. As DNA, the CDR3 is TGTGCCAGCAGTCTGGAGGGATACAATGAGCAGTTCTTC. Residues: CASSLEGYNEQFF.

The rearrangement uses TRBV9 and TRBJ1-3, with 7 bases matching TRBD1. There are 15 residues in the CDR3. V was clipped by 4 bases and J by 3 bases; unmatched bases: 7. Germline V lookup: CDR1 SGDLS, CDR2 YYNGEE. The CDR3 DNA sequence: TGTGCCAGCAGCCCGACAGGGTTAAGTGGAAACACCATATATTTT. Encoded protein: CASSPTGLSGNTIYF.

This clone has a single count. In nucleotides, the CDR3 is TGTGCCAGCAGCTTGGGGGAGGTCCCAGATACGCAGTATTTT. The encoded protein is CASSLGEVPDTQYF. The chain recombines TRBV11-2 with TRBJ2-3; weak D call: TRBD2 (6 bases). The CDR3 is made up of 14 amino acids. V was trimmed by 3 bases and J by 4 bases, leaving 11 bases between them. Germline V gene lookup returns CDR1 SGHAT and CDR2 FQNNGV.

The rearrangement uses TRBV14 and TRBJ2-2; D not certain. CDR3 length: 15 residues. CDR1 and CDR2 from the germline V gene are SGHDN and FVKESK. Trimming cost V 6 bases and J 7 bases, with 18 bases left between them. CDR3 bases: TGTGCCAGCAGTCCGGTCGTCGGTGGTGGCGGGGAGCTGTTTTTT. As protein: CASSPVVGGGGELFF.

The chain joins TRBV21-1 to TRBJ1-5. TRBV21-1 is deemed a pseudogene. This CDR3 is 15 amino acids long. CDR3 sequence (DNA): TGTGCCAGCAGCCCCCACAGGGAGGGTCATCAGCCCCAGCATTTT. This sequence encodes CASSPHREGHQPQHF.

The genes are TRBV18 and TRBJ1-3; the D is unclear. This CDR3 comprises 14 residues. Germline CDR1 reads KGHSH; CDR2 reads LQKENI. The V and J ends lost 2 bases and 2 bases respectively, with 7 bases between them. For the CDR3, the DNA is TGTGCCAGCTCACCAACTAACGCTGGAAACACCATATATTTT. Translation: CASSPTNAGNTIYF.

The gene calls are TRBV7-9 and TRBJ2-1; D possibly corresponds to TRBD1 (6 bases). The CDR3 has 14 amino acids. Germline V CDR1 and CDR2: SEHNR, FQNEAQ (reference sequence). Trimming shortened V by 5 bases and J by 9 bases, and 17 bases separated the two germline ends. The CDR3 coding sequence is TGTGCCAGCAGCCCTCCCGTGACAGGTCGTGAGCAGTTCTTC. This encodes CASSPPVTGREQFF.

This chain links TRBV9 with TRBJ2-3, with D tentatively TRBD1 (6 bases). The CDR3 totals 14 residues. V lost 3 bases to trimming and J lost 4 bases, with 12 bases between them. Germline V lookup: CDR1 SGDLS, CDR2 YYNGEE. CDR3 DNA: TGTGCCAGCAGCGCACACAGGGCCCCAGATACGCAGTATTTT. This gives the protein CASSAHRAPDTQYF.

The chain is built from TRBV7-8 and TRBJ2-3, with 9 bases identical to TRBD1. V shed 4 bases, J shed 4 bases, and the junction held 3 bases outside the gene matches. This CDR3 contains 14 residues. Germline assignment: CDR1 SGHVS and CDR2 FQNEAQ. This CDR3 reads CASSWDRAADTQYF. The CDR3 DNA follows: TGTGCCAGCAGCTGGGACAGGGCGGCAGATACGCAGTATTTT.

The chain carries TRBV15 and TRBJ2-2, with a possible D match to TRBD1 (6 bases). V lost 3 bases and J lost 1, with 6 bases in between. The CDR3 consists of 14 residues. In germline, CDR1 is LNHNV, CDR2 YYDKDF (reference sequence). The CDR3 protein is CATSRDRNTGELFF. The CDR3 DNA sequence: TGTGCCACCAGCAGGGACAGGAACACCGGGGAGCTGTTTTTT. The variable domain in full, completed from reference TRBV15 and TRBJ2-2, reads DAMVIQNPRYQVTQFGKPVTLSCSQTLNHNVMYWYQQKSSQAPKLLFHYYDKDFNNEADTPDNFQSRRPNTSFCFLDIRSPGLGDTAMYLCATSRDRNTGELFFGEGSRLTVL.

This clone was recorded only once. The V and J genes are TRBV18 and TRBJ2-7, with D unclear. The CDR3 spans 14 residues. The V gene's germline CDR1 is KGHSH and CDR2 LQKENI. Deletions cut 2 bases from V and 6 bases from J, with 14 bases between. In nucleotides, the CDR3 is TGTGCCAGCTCACCAGTCCTGACTGCTCCCGAGCAGTACTTC. This encodes CASSPVLTAPEQYF.

The chain recombines TRBV6-1 with TRBJ2-1; 7 nucleotides align to TRBD2. The V and J ends lost 0 bases and 4 bases, in that order; junction bases with no gene match: 0. CDR3 length: 14 residues. Germline CDR1 reads MNHNS; CDR2 reads SASEGT. The DNA for the CDR3 is TGTGCCAGCAGTGAAGCGCGGGGGTACAATGAGCAGTTCTTC. Translating it yields CASSEARGYNEQFF.

The chain is built from TRBV7-3 and TRBJ1-1; possible D gene TRBD1, 5 bases. Deletions cut 5 bases from V and 4 bases from J, with 17 bases between. Germline CDR1 reads SGHTA; CDR2 reads FQGTGA. This CDR3 is built from 15 residues. The CDR3 is CASSTNQGAATEAFF. The CDR3 region has the DNA TGTGCCAGCAGCACCAACCAGGGCGCGGCCACTGAAGCTTTCTTT.

Points on this clone: The germline gene is not matched at one end of the junction; a read error may be the cause. The CDR3, as DNA: TGTTCCAGCAGCTTACCACGGACAGGGAACACTGAAGCTTTCTTT. It specifies CSSSLPRTGNTEAFF. This chain uses TRBV7-9 with TRBJ1-1; 7 bases line up with TRBD1. The CDR3 contains 15 residues. Per germline, CDR1 SEHNR and CDR2 FQNEAQ (reference sequence).

The chain has TRBV19 and TRBJ2-5, with a possible D match to TRBD1 (6 bases). The germline CDR1 and CDR2 sequences are LNHDA and SQIVND (reference sequence). CDR3 length: 14 residues. The germline V and J ends were trimmed by 3 bases and 7 bases, with 15 bases remaining between them. Here the CDR3 reads CASSMTGSPGTQYF. CDR3 bases: TGTGCCAGTAGTATGACAGGATCTCCGGGGACCCAGTACTTC.

V usage is TRBV10-2 and J usage is TRBJ1-3, with D perhaps TRBD1 (6 bases). The CDR3 is 16 amino acids. V shed 5 bases and J shed 0 bases, with 14 bases lying between them. Per the germline V gene, CDR1 is WSHSY and CDR2 is SAAADI. The DNA of the CDR3 is TGCGCCAGCAGTCCCCGAGGACAGATCTCTGGAAACACCATATATTTT. This codes for CASSPRGQISGNTIYF.

The V and J genes are TRBV27 and TRBJ2-7, with 9 bases lining up with TRBD2. V gave up 3 bases and J gave up 5 bases; unmatched junction bases: 2. The V gene's germline CDR1 is MNHEY and CDR2 SMNVEV (reference sequence). The CDR3 is 13 residues long. The CDR3 spells CASSFAGGHEQYF. The CDR3 nucleotides are TGTGCCAGCAGTTTCGCGGGAGGGCACGAGCAGTACTTC.

V usage is TRBV7-2 and J usage is TRBJ2-2, with D tentatively TRBD2 (6 bases). Trimming pared 3 bases from V and 6 bases from J, leaving 8 bases between. The CDR3 length is 13 residues. Germline V lookup: CDR1 SGHTA, CDR2 FQGNSA. Written as DNA, the CDR3 is TGTGCCAGCAGCTTCAGACTAGCCGGGGAGCTGTTTTTT. The encoded protein is CASSFRLAGELFF.

This clone appeared a few times. This chain connects TRBV29-1 to TRBJ2-1; D is possibly TRBD1 (5 bases). Trimming removed 5 bases from V and 3 bases from J, with 8 bases in between. Germline V gene lookup returns CDR1 SQVTM and CDR2 ANQGSEA. The CDR3 spans 12 residues. The CDR3: CSVLGVYNEQFF. Written as DNA, the CDR3 is TGCAGCGTTCTAGGGGTCTACAATGAGCAGTTCTTC.

This clone has just a few counts. The V gene is TRBV30, the J gene TRBJ2-7, with 9 bases aligning to TRBD2. V shed 6 bases, J shed 3 bases, and the junction held 6 bases outside the gene matches. The CDR3 has 13 amino acids. The V gene's germline CDR1 is GTSNPN and CDR2 SVGIG (reference sequence). CDR3 in DNA: TGTGCCTGTTCTTCTAGCGGGGTCTACGAGCAGTACTTC. Translating gives CACSSSGVYEQYF.

This CDR3 is CASSLNRGRDQPQHF. The CDR3 bases are TGTGCCAGCAGTTTAAACAGGGGGAGAGATCAGCCCCAGCATTTT. This sequence joins TRBV27 and TRBJ1-5, with 8 nucleotides matching TRBD1. The CDR3 loop spans 15 amino acids. The germline V gene encodes CDR1 MNHEY and CDR2 SMNVEV (reference sequence). The V gene end was trimmed by 2 bases and the J gene end by 5 bases; junction bases not matched to a gene: 5.

The V gene is TRBV28, the J gene TRBJ1-4, with TRBD1 identical over 11 bases. V dropped 3 bases and J dropped 10; count of bases not matched to a gene: 10. The CDR3 contains 16 residues. The germline CDR1 and CDR2 sequences are MDHEN and SYDVKM. The CDR3 DNA reads as TGTGCCAGCAGTTTGATTACCGGGACAGGGGGAGGAAAACTGTTTTTT. Residues: CASSLITGTGGGKLFF.

Details on this clone: The sample has other DNA sequences that encode this CDR3 too. This chain uses TRBV7-3 with TRBJ2-1; 7 bases line up with TRBD2. CDR3 length equals 12 residues. Per the germline V gene, CDR1 is SGHTA and CDR2 is FQGTGA. V was clipped by 1 base and J by 10 bases; unmatched bases: 1. CDR3 amino acids: CASSLSGGEQFF. CDR3 coding DNA: TGTGCCAGCAGCTTAAGCGGGGGAGAGCAGTTCTTC.

The rearrangement uses TRBV7-9 and TRBJ1-1; no definite D call. The CDR3 sequence is 14 residues long. V lost 1 base, J lost 2 bases, and 8 bases lay in between. Germline loops: CDR1 SEHNR, CDR2 FQNEAQ (reference sequence). The CDR3: CASSLVLLNTEAFF. CDR3 bases: TGTGCCAGCAGCTTAGTACTACTCAACACTGAAGCTTTCTTT.

The V call is TRBV18, the J call TRBJ1-3; D not resolved. This CDR3 is built from 14 residues. Trimming stripped 3 bases from V and 8 bases from J, with 14 bases between. Germline loops: CDR1 KGHSH, CDR2 LQKENI. CDR3 DNA: TGTGCCAGCTCACCTTTAGACGAGGTGGACACCATATATTTT. Its protein product is CASSPLDEVDTIYF.

The rearrangement links TRBV28 to TRBJ2-4; perhaps TRBD2 as D (6 bases). Germline lookup yields CDR1 MDHEN and CDR2 SYDVKM. V lost 6 bases to trimming and J lost 1 base, with 16 bases between them. The CDR3 is 16 amino acids. The CDR3 DNA reads as TGTGCCAGCAGGGAGGGTGGGTTCTGGGCCAAAAACATTCAGTACTTC. Its protein product is CASREGGFWAKNIQYF.

V usage is TRBV10-2 and J usage is TRBJ2-1; 9 bases align to TRBD2. The ends lost 0 bases at V and 5 bases at J; junction bases unmatched: 5. Germline V gene sequence: CDR1 WSHSY, CDR2 SAAADI. The CDR3 length is 16 residues. DNA for the CDR3: TGCGCCAGCAGTGAGTCGACTAGCGGAACTAACAATGAGCAGTTCTTC. This translates into CASSESTSGTNNEQFF.